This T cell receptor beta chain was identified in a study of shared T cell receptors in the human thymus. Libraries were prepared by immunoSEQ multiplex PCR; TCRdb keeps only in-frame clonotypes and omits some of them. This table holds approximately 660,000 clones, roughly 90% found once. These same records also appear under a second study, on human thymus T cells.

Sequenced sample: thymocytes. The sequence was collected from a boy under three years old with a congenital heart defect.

The CDR3 DNA reads TGTGCCAGCAGCTTGGGAAGACTAGCGGGATTAGATACGCAGTATTTT. Encoded protein: CASSLGRLAGLDTQYF. The rearrangement uses TRBV5-6 and TRBJ2-3, with 11 bases identical to TRBD2. Germline V gene data show CDR1 as SGHDT and CDR2 as YYEEEE. With V trimmed by 0 bases and J by 5 bases, 5 bases remained unmatched. The CDR3 extends over 16 amino acids.